This T cell receptor delta chain was sequenced during a study of Vδ1+ human thymocytes. Study-level findings and limits: Thymic TRG and TRD repertoires appeared highly polyclonal. Around a fifth of thymic delta-chain sequences were Vdelta2, with few Vdelta3, unlike blood Vdelta1+ controls.

CDR1 and CDR2 from the germline V gene are TSWWSYY and QGS. V gave up 7 bases and J gave up 9 bases, with 21 bases separating them. This CDR3 has 14 residues. Extracted RNA was reverse transcribed into cDNA. The CDR3 regions were amplified by multiplex PCR from V-gene primers to a constant-region primer. TCRdb reanalyzed the multiplex PCR reads using CATT. The table lists roughly 76,000 delta-chain clones, 30% to 40% of them singletons. As to this clone: Its antigen is unknown.

The chain recombines TRDV1 with TRDJ1, with TRDD3 as a possible D gene (6 bases). The sequencing sample was made of Vdelta1+ gamma-delta thymocytes from the thymus. Sample subset: FACS-sorted CD3+ TCRalphabeta- TCRVdelta1+ TCRVdelta2- thymocytes. The clonotype was recovered from a boy younger than two who had congenital heart surgery. CDR3 nucleotide sequence: TGTGCTCTTGCTCCGGAGCTACTTGGGGATCAACTCATCTTT. It codes for CALAPELLGDQLIF.